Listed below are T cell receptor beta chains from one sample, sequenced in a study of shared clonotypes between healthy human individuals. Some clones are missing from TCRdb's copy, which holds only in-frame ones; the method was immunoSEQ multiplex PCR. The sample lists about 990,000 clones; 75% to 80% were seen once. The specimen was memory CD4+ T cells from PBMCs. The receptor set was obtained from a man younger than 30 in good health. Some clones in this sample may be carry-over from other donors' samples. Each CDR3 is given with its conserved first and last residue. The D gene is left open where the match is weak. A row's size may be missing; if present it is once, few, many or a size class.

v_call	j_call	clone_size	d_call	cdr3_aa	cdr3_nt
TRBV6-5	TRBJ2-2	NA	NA	CASSYGGVGTGELFF	TGTGCCAGCAGTTACGGGGGAGTCGGTACCGGGGAGCTGTTTTTT
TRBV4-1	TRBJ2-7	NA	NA	CASSHPGASGDEQYF	TGCGCCAGCAGCCACCCGGGAGCCTCCGGCGACGAGCAGTACTTC
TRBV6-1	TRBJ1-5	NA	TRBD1	CASSGQGNSAQHF	TGTGCCAGCAGTGGACAGGGGAACTCAGCCCAGCATTTT
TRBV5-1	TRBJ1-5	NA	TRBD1	CASSLVAGGNQPQHF	TGCGCCAGCAGCTTGGTAGCAGGGGGTAATCAGCCCCAGCATTTT
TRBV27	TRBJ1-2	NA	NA	CASSLFWGGFNGYTF	TGTGCCAGCAGTTTATTTTGGGGGGGCTTCAATGGCTACACCTTC
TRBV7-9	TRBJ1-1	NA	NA	CASSLFEGNTEAFF	TGTGCCAGCAGCCTTTTCGAGGGGAACACTGAAGCTTTCTTT
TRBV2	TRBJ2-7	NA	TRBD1	CASRDRGDEQYF	TGTGCCAGCCGGGACAGGGGAGACGAGCAGTACTTC
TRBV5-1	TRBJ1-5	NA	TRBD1	CASSLAGGRNQPQHF	TGCGCCAGCAGCTTGGCAGGGGGCAGAAATCAGCCCCAGCATTTT
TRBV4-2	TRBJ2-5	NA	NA	CASSQDLVSQETQYF	TGTGCCAGCAGCCAAGATCTTGTCAGTCAAGAGACCCAGTACTTC
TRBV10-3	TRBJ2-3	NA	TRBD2	CAISDSGLVADTQYF	TGTGCCATCAGTGATTCAGGACTAGTGGCAGATACGCAGTATTTT
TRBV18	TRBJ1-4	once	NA	CASSPEERGSNEKLFF	TGTGCCAGCTCACCAGAGGAAAGGGGTTCTAATGAAAAACTGTTTTTT
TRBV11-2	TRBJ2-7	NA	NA	CASTLSFGGHGFEQYF	TGTGCCAGCACCCTTAGCTTTGGGGGTCACGGCTTCGAGCAGTACTTC
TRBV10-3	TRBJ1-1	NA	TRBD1	CAISPQVQGAGEAFF	TGTGCCATCAGTCCACAAGTGCAGGGGGCGGGTGAAGCTTTCTTT
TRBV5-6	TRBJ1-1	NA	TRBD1	CASSLMGQVNTEAFF	TGTGCCAGCAGCTTGATGGGACAGGTGAACACTGAAGCTTTCTTT
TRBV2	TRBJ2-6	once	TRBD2	CASTRSSTSGGSGANVLTF	TGTGCCAGCACCCGATCTTCGACTAGCGGGGGCTCTGGGGCCAACGTCCTGACTTTC
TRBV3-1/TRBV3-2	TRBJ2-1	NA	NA	CASSPPQIF	TGTGCCAGCAGCCCTCCGCAGATCTTC
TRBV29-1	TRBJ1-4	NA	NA	CSVGPLREKLFF	TGCAGCGTTGGCCCTCTCCGTGAAAAACTGTTTTTT
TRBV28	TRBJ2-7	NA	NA	CASSLLANYEQYF	TGTGCCAGCAGTTTATTAGCAAACTACGAGCAGTACTTC
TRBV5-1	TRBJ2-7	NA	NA	CASSLIGEDSAQYF	TGCGCCAGCAGCTTAATCGGGGAGGACAGCGCGCAGTACTTC
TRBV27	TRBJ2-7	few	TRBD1	CASSKDRRSSYEQYF	TGTGCCAGCAGTAAGGACAGGAGGAGTTCCTACGAGCAGTACTTC
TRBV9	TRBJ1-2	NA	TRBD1	CASSSYRTGGRNYGYTF	TGTGCCAGCAGCTCATACAGGACAGGGGGTCGTAACTATGGCTACACCTTC
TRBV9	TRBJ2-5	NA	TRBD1	CASSAPGTGRETQYF	TGTGCCAGCAGCGCCCCCGGGACAGGGAGGGAGACCCAGTACTTC
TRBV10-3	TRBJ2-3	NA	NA	CAISESGFDTDSSTDTQYF	TGTGCCATCAGTGAATCGGGATTTGATACCGATTCTAGCACAGATACGCAGTATTTT
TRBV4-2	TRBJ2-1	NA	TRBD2	CASSARLAGRSYNEQFF	TGTGCCAGCAGCGCGCGACTAGCGGGCCGCTCCTACAATGAGCAGTTCTTC
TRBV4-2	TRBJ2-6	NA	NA	CASSQDYSSGANVLTF	TGTGCCAGCAGCCAAGATTACAGCTCTGGGGCCAACGTCCTGACTTTC
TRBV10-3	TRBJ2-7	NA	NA	CAISEELGAYEQYF	TGTGCCATCTCAGAAGAGTTGGGGGCCTACGAGCAGTACTTC
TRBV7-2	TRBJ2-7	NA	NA	CASSLEAGRGMIEQYF	TGTGCCAGCAGCTTAGAAGCAGGGAGAGGTATGATAGAGCAGTACTTC
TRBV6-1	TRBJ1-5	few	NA	CASSTNQPQHF	TGTGCCAGCAGCACAAATCAGCCCCAGCATTTT
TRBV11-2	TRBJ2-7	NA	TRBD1	CASRKIQGSLISYEQYF	TGTGCCAGCAGGAAGATACAGGGGTCCTTAATCTCCTACGAGCAGTACTTC
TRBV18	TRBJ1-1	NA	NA	CASSPPGTSFNTEAFF	TGTGCCAGCTCACCGCCCGGGACTTCCTTTAACACTGAAGCTTTCTTT
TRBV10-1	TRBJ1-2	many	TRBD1	CASSSDRAGSIGYTF	TGCGCCAGCAGTTCTGACAGGGCCGGATCCATTGGCTACACCTTC
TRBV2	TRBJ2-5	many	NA	CASSTETQYF	TGTGCCAGCAGTACGGAGACCCAGTACTTC
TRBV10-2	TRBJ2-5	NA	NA	CASSAGTGLETQYF	TGCGCCAGCAGCGCTGGGACCGGACTTGAGACCCAGTACTTC
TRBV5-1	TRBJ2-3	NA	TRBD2	CASSHGLAGVTDTQYF	TGCGCCAGCAGCCACGGACTAGCGGGAGTGACAGATACGCAGTATTTT
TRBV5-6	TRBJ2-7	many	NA	CASSLDFGGEQYF	TGTGCCAGCAGCTTGGATTTCGGGGGCGAGCAGTACTTC
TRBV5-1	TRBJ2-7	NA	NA	CASSGGQSSYEQYF	TGCGCCAGCAGCGGGGGACAAAGCTCCTACGAGCAGTACTTC
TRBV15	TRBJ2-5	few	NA	CATSRDSRETQYF	TGTGCCACCAGCAGAGATTCTCGGGAGACCCAGTACTTC
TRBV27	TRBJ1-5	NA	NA	CASSLLGQPQHF	TGTGCCAGCAGCCTCTTGGGTCAGCCCCAGCATTTT
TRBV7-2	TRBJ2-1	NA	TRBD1	CASSFAGTDYNEQFF	TGTGCCAGCAGCTTTGCCGGGACAGACTACAATGAGCAGTTCTTC
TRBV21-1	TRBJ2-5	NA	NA	CASSKRLEQETQYF	TGTGCCAGCAGCAAAAGGCTAGAACAAGAGACCCAGTACTTC
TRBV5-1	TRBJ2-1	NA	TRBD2	CASSLLAGFYNEQFF	TGCGCCAGCAGCCTGTTAGCGGGATTCTACAATGAGCAGTTCTTC
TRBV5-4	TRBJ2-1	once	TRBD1	CASSVGQVYNEQFF	TGTGCCAGCAGCGTGGGACAGGTGTACAATGAGCAGTTCTTC
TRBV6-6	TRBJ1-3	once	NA	CASLPTGNSGNTIYF	TGTGCCAGTCTCCCCACGGGGAACTCTGGAAACACCATATATTTT
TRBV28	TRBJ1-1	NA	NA	CATTRQRNTEAFF	TGTGCCACGACAAGACAACGGAACACTGAAGCTTTCTTT
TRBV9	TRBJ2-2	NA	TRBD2	CASSVLSGRNTGELFF	TGTGCCAGCAGCGTATTAAGCGGGAGGAACACCGGGGAGCTGTTTTTT
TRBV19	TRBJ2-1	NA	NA	CASSGTRVQEQFF	TGTGCCAGTAGCGGGACGCGGGTACAGGAGCAGTTCTTC
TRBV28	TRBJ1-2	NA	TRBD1	CASSSVSAGGDYGYTF	TGTGCCAGCAGTTCGGTTTCGGCAGGGGGGGACTATGGCTACACCTTC
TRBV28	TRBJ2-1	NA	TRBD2	CASSPLLGSGSSNEQFF	TGTGCCAGCAGTCCCCTCCTTGGTAGCGGGAGTTCCAATGAGCAGTTCTTC
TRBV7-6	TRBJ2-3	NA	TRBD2	CASSLRTSGSSTDTQYF	TGTGCCAGCAGCTTAAGGACTAGCGGGTCAAGCACAGATACGCAGTATTTT
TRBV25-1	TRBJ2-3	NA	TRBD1	CASSELGQGNTDTQYF	TGTGCCAGCAGTGAATTAGGACAGGGAAACACAGATACGCAGTATTTT
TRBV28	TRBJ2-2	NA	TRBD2	CASRGTSGRAYTGELFF	TGTGCCAGCAGAGGGACTAGCGGGAGGGCCTACACCGGGGAGCTGTTTTTT
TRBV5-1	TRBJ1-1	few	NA	CASSKDSRNTEAFF	TGCGCCAGCAGCAAGGACAGCCGGAACACTGAAGCTTTCTTT
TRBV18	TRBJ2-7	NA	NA	CASSPGHYEQYF	TGTGCCAGCTCACCGGGACACTACGAGCAGTACTTC
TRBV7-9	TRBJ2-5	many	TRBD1	CASTTGGMETQYF	TGTGCCAGCACAACAGGGGGCATGGAGACCCAGTACTTC